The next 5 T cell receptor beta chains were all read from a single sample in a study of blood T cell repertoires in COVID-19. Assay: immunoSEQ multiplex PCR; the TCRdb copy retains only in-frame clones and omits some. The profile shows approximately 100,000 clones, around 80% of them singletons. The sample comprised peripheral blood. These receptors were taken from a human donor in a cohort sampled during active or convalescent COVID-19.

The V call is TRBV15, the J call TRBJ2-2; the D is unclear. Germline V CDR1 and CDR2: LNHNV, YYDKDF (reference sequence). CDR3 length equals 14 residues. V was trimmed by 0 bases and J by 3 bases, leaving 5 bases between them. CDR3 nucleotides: TGTGCCACCAGCAGAGACTTCTACACCGGGGAGCTGTTTTTT. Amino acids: CATSRDFYTGELFF. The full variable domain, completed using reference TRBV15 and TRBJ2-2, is DAMVIQNPRYQVTQFGKPVTLSCSQTLNHNVMYWYQQKSSQAPKLLFHYYDKDFNNEADTPDNFQSRRPNTSFCFLDIRSPGLGDTAMYLCATSRDFYTGELFFGEGSRLTVL.

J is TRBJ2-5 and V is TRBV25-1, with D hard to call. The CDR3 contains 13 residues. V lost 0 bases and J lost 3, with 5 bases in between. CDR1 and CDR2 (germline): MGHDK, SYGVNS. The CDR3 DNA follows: TGTGCCAGCAGTGAATATCTAGAAGAGACCCAGTACTTC. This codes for CASSEYLEETQYF.

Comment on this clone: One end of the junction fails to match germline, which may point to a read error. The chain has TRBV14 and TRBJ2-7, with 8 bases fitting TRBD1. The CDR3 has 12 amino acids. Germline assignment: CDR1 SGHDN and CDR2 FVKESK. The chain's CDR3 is CAGRTGSHEQYF. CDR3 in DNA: TGTGCCGGCAGGACAGGGTCCCACGAGCAGTACTTC.

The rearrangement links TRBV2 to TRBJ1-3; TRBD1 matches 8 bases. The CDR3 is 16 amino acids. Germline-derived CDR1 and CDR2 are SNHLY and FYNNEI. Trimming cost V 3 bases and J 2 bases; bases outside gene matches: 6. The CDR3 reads CASSEALDRAGNTIYF. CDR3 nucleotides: TGTGCCAGCAGTGAGGCCTTGGACAGGGCTGGAAACACCATATATTTT.

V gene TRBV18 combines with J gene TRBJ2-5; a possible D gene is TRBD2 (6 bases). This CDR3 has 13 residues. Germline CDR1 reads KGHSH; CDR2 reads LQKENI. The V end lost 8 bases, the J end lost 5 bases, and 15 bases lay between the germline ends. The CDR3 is CASAGGHKETQYF. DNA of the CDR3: TGTGCCAGCGCCGGAGGGCACAAGGAGACCCAGTACTTC.